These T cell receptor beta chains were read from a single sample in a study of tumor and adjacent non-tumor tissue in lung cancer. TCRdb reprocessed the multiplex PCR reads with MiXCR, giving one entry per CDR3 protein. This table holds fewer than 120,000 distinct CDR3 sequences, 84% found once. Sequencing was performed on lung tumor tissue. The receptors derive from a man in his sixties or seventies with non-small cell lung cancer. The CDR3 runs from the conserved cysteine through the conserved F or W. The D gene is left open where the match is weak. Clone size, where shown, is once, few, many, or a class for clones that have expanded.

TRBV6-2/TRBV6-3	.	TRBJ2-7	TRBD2	CASSFIAGVPYEQYF	TGTGCCAGTAGTTTTATAGCGGGAGTCCCCTACGAGCAGTACTTC
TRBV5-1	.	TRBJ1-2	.	CASSLTPLTHNCGYTF	TGCGCCAGCAGCTTGACCCCCTTGACACATAACTGTGGCTACACCTTC
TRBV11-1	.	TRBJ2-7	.	CASSLFGGYAQYF	TGTGCGAGCAGCTTGTTTGGTGGATACGCGCAATACTTC
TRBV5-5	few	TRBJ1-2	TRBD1	CANSLEYLGQGRGYTF	TGTGCCAATAGCTTGGAATATCTGGGACAGGGCCGTGGCTACACCTTC
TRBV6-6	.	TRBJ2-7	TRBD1	CTSSLMLGDRVSYEQYF	TGTACCAGCAGTTTGATGCTTGGGGACAGGGTATCCTACGAGCAGTACTTC
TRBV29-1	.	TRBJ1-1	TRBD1	CSVRQGLNTGAFF	TGCAGCGTGCGACAGGGATTAAACACTGGAGCTTTCTTT
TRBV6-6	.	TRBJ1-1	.	CASFVGLLNTDAFF	TGTGCCAGCTTTGTCGGATTATTGAACACTGACGCTTTCTTT
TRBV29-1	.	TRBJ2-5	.	CSVEVRGETLYF	TGCAGCGTTGAAGTACGGGGAGAGACCCTGTATTTC
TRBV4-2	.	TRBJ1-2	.	CASSQEPVTYSYTF	TGTGCCAGCAGCCAAGAACCAGTGACTTATAGCTACACCTTC
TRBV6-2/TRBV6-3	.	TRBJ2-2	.	CASSSSDGQGIWELFF	TGTGCCAGCAGTTCCTCAGACGGCCAAGGCATCTGGGAGCTGTTTTTT
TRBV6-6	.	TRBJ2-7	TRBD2	CTSSYGTSGPTYEQYF	TGTACCAGCAGTTACGGGACTAGCGGCCCGACCTACGAGCAATACTTC
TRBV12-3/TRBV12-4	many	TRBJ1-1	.	CASSFAGLSLVGTEAFF	TGTGCCAGCAGTTTCGCGGGTCTGTCTCTGGTGGGAACTGAAGCTTTCTTT
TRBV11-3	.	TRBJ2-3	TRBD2	CASSSGTRTETQYF	TGTGCCAGCAGCTCCGGGACTAGGACAGAAACGCAGTATTTT
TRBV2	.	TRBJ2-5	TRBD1	CASATGVNFQETQYF	TGTGCCAGCGCAACAGGGGTTAACTTCCAAGAGACCCAGTACTTC
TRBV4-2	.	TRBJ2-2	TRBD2	CASSRYGRGANTRELFF	TGCGCCAGCAGCCGGTATGGGCGGGGGGCCAACACCAGGGAGCTGTTTTTT
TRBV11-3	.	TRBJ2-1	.	CASSLDPTGDMGEQLF	TGTGCCAGCAGCTTAGATCCCACGGGGGACATGGGTGAGCAGTTATTC
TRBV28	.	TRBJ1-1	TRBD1	CVSSRRQGVRTEAFF	TGTGTCAGCAGCCGGCGACAGGGAGTACGGACTGAAGCTTTCTTT
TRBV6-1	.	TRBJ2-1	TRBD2	CASSRLAGEYHEQFF	TGTGCCAGCAGTAGACTAGCGGGGGAATACCATGAGCAATTCTTC
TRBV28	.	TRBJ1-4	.	CASRFAIGQSNNEKLFF	TGTGCCAGTAGATTCGCTATCGGGCAGTCAAATAATGAAAAACTGTTTTTT
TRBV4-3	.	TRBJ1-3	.	CASSLKTGNTIHF	TGCGCCAGCAGTTTAAAAACTGGAAACACCATACATTTT
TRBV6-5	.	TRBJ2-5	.	CASRRTGSGTQYF	TGTGCCAGCAGACGTACTGGATCCGGGACCCAGTACTTC
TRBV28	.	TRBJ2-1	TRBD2	CASSPPPGRANNEHFF	TGTGCCAGCAGCCCCCCCCCGGGGAGGGCAAACAATGAGCACTTCTTC
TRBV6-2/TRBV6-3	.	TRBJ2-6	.	CVSSYGGVSGANILTF	TGTGTCAGCAGTTACGGTGGGGTCTCTGGGGCCAACATCCTGACTTTC
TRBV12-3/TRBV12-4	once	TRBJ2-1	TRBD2	CASTLAGGSDEQFF	TGTGCCAGTACTCTAGCGGGGGGCTCTGATGAGCAGTTCTTC
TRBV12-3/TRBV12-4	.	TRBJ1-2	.	CASNLDRTDYGYTF	TGTGCCAGCAATTTAGACAGGACGGACTATGGCTACACCTTC
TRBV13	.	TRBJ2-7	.	CASSSTTGNEQHF	TGTGCAAGCAGCTCAACCACGGGGAACGAGCAGCACTTC
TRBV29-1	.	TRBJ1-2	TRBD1	CGVLQGGAYGYTF	TGCGGCGTTCTCCAGGGGGGAGCCTATGGCTACACCTTC
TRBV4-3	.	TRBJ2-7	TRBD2	CDSSQDLQTSSYEQYF	TGCGACAGCAGCCAAGATCTGCAGACTAGCTCATACGAGCAGTACTTC
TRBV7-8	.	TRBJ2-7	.	CASSQTREVYEQYF	TGTGCCAGCAGCCAAACAAGGGAGGTTTACGAGCAGTACTTC
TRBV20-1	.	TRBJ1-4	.	CSATYVEGTNEKLFF	TGCAGTGCTACATATGTCGAGGGAACTAATGAAAAACTGTTTTTT
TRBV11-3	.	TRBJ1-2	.	CANSLLGTRLYGYTF	TGTGCCAACAGTTTATTGGGGACACGGCTTTATGGCTACACCTTC
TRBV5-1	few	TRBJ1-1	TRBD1	CVSSLDPGRFDRVPEAFF	TGCGTCAGTAGCTTGGACCCAGGCCGTTTCGACAGGGTACCTGAAGCTTTCTTT
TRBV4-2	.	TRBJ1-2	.	CASSQEQGMRNYGYTF	TGTGCCAGCAGCCAAGAGCAGGGGATGCGTAACTATGGCTACACCTTC
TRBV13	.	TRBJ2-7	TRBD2	CVSSSITGGEQYF	TGTGTCAGCAGCTCAATCACGGGGGGCGAGCAGTACTTC
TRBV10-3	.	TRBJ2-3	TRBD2	CAISESRDTSADTQYF	TGTGCCATCAGTGAGTCGCGCGATACTAGCGCAGATACGCAGTATTTT
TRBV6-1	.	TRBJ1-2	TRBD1	CASSVARGFGYTF	TGTGCCAGCAGTGTAGCCAGGGGGTTTGGCTACACATTC
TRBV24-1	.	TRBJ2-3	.	CATQDKGGYRTDTQYF	TGTGCGACACAAGATAAAGGGGGTTACCGCACAGATACGCAGTATTTT
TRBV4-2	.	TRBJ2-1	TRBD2	CASSQDGLAGDNEQFF	TGTGCCAGCAGCCAAGATGGACTAGCGGGAGATAATGAGCAGTTCTTC
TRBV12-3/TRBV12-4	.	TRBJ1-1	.	CGSNGGDTETFF	TGTGGCAGCAATGGAGGGGACACTGAAACTTTCTTT
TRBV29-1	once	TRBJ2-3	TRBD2	CRALLTSTDMQYF	TGCAGGGCGTTACTGACTAGCACAGATATGCAGTATTTT
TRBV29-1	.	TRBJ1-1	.	CSIKRGAPLNTEAFF	TGCAGCATTAAAAGAGGGGCCCCATTGAACACTGAAGCTTTCTTT
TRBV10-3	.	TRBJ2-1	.	CAIRWEINEQFF	TGTGCCATCAGGTGGGAGATCAATGAGCAGTTCTTC
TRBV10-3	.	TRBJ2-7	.	CVINPGSNEQYF	TGTGTTATCAACCCGGGAAGCAACGAGCAGTACTTC
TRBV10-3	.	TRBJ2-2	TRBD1	CAIDTGASHTGELFF	TGTGCCATCGATACAGGGGCAAGTCACACCGGGGAGCTGTTTTTT
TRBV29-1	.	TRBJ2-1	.	CCVAQDRYYNAHFF	TGCTGCGTTGCTCAGGATCGGTACTACAATGCGCACTTCTTC
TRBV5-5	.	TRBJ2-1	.	CASKANCNEQFF	TGTGCAAGCAAGGCGAACTGCAATGAGCAGTTCTTC
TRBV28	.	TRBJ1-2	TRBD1	CANKNRGGTYGYTF	TGTGCCAACAAGAATCGAGGGGGCACATATGGCTACACCTTC
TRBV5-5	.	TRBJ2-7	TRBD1	CAISWGQRFDEQYF	TGTGCCATTAGCTGGGGACAGAGGTTCGACGAGCAGTACTTC
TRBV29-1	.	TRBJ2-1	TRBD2	CGVIPSGRTSEQFF	TGCGGCGTCATCCCTAGCGGGAGGACCAGTGAGCAGTTCTTC
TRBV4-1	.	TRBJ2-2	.	CASSLTEGGTGKLFF	TGCGCTAGCAGCCTCACTGAGGGGGGCACCGGGAAGCTGTTTTTT
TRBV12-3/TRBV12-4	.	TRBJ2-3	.	CASSIKDMQYF	TGCGCCAGTAGTATTAAAGATATGCAGTATTTT
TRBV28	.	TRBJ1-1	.	CVSSLWPASDTDNTEAFF	TGTGTCAGCAGTTTATGGCCCGCGTCTGATACAGATAACACTGAAGCTTTCTTT
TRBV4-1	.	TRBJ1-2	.	CANSQEGRVNYGYTF	TGCGCCAACAGCCAAGAGGGCAGGGTTAACTACGGCTACACCTTC
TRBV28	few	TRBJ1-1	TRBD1	CASRAGGMNTEAFF	TGTGCCAGCAGAGCAGGGGGCATGAACACTGAAGCTTTCTTT
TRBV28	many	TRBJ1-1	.	CASRLSARNTEAFF	TGTGCCAGCAGGCTGTCCGCCAGAAACACTGAAGCTTTCTTT
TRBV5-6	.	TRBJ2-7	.	CASRLGVREQYF	TGTGCCAGCAGACTAGGGGTCCGCGAGCAGTACTTC